This is a list of T cell receptor beta chains from one sample in a study of CD8+ T cells in alopecia areata. The method was immunoSEQ multiplex PCR; TCRdb's version includes in-frame clones alone and lacks a portion of them. The top ten clones hold less than 1% of a sample with about 140,000 clones, 40% to 55% of them seen once. This specimen was CD4+ T cells sorted from blood, taken at week 0. The origin of the receptors is a human donor with alopecia areata. Both conserved end residues are part of each CDR3. D genes are given only for firm matches. Rows may omit the clone size; those that give it use once, few, many or a size class.

abundance: once; d_gene: TRBD1; len: 16; j_gene: TRBJ1-1; v_gene: TRBV9; CDR3aa: CASSPRPGTGGTEAFF; CDR3nt: TGTGCCAGCAGCCCCCGCCCTGGGACAGGGGGCACTGAAGCTTTCTTT
abundance: few; d_gene: .; len: 17; j_gene: TRBJ2-1; v_gene: TRBV7-2; CDR3aa: CASSWGGGSRTYNEQFF; CDR3nt: TGTGCCAGCAGCTGGGGGGGCGGGAGCCGTACCTACAATGAGCAGTTCTTC
abundance: few; d_gene: .; len: 13; j_gene: TRBJ1-1; v_gene: TRBV5-1; CDR3aa: CASSLEGLTQAFF; CDR3nt: TGCGCCAGCAGTCTTGAGGGGTTAACTCAAGCTTTCTTT
abundance: .; d_gene: TRBD1; len: 13; j_gene: TRBJ2-3; v_gene: TRBV25-1; CDR3aa: CASSEAGGDTQYF; CDR3nt: TGTGCCAGCAGTGAGGCAGGGGGCGATACGCAGTATTTT
abundance: .; d_gene: TRBD2; len: 14; j_gene: TRBJ2-7; v_gene: TRBV7-8; CDR3aa: CASRTSGSSNEQYF; CDR3nt: TGTGCCAGTCGGACTAGCGGGAGTTCTAACGAGCAGTACTTC
abundance: .; d_gene: TRBD1; len: 15; j_gene: TRBJ2-7; v_gene: TRBV19; CDR3aa: CASSITGTGADEQYF; CDR3nt: TGTGCCAGTAGTATTACCGGGACAGGGGCGGACGAGCAGTACTTC
abundance: .; d_gene: .; len: 12; j_gene: TRBJ2-1; v_gene: TRBV30; CDR3aa: CAWRGTLNEQFF; CDR3nt: TGTGCCTGGAGGGGGACTCTCAATGAGCAGTTCTTC
abundance: .; d_gene: TRBD2; len: 14; j_gene: TRBJ2-1; v_gene: TRBV29-1; CDR3aa: CSVKGTSGSREQFF; CDR3nt: TGCAGCGTCAAGGGAACTAGCGGGAGCCGGGAGCAGTTCTTC
abundance: .; d_gene: TRBD2; len: 16; j_gene: TRBJ2-3; v_gene: TRBV15; CDR3aa: CATSPRSGRLTDTQYF; CDR3nt: TGTGCCACCAGCCCCCGTAGCGGGAGACTGACAGATACGCAGTATTTT
abundance: .; d_gene: TRBD1; len: 15; j_gene: TRBJ2-2; v_gene: TRBV9; CDR3aa: CASSPRDRPTGELFF; CDR3nt: TGTGCCAGCAGCCCGAGGGACAGACCGACCGGGGAGCTGTTTTTT
abundance: .; d_gene: TRBD1; len: 14; j_gene: TRBJ1-1; v_gene: TRBV29-1; CDR3aa: CSVEGRTGGTEAFF; CDR3nt: TGCAGCGTTGAAGGGCGGACAGGGGGAACTGAAGCTTTCTTT
abundance: few; d_gene: .; len: 13; j_gene: TRBJ1-5; v_gene: TRBV6-5; CDR3aa: CASRYRVDQPQHF; CDR3nt: TGTGCCAGCAGGTACAGGGTGGATCAGCCCCAGCATTTT
abundance: once; d_gene: .; len: 14; j_gene: TRBJ2-1; v_gene: TRBV5-6; CDR3aa: CASSLVVGMNEQFF; CDR3nt: TGTGCCAGCAGCTTGGTAGTGGGGATGAATGAGCAGTTCTTC
abundance: .; d_gene: .; len: 14; j_gene: TRBJ2-1; v_gene: TRBV30; CDR3aa: CAWSVGGGGDEQFF; CDR3nt: TGTGCCTGGAGTGTAGGGGGAGGGGGCGATGAGCAGTTCTTC
abundance: .; d_gene: .; len: 12; j_gene: TRBJ2-3; v_gene: TRBV2; CDR3aa: CASSWGEDTQYF; CDR3nt: TGTGCCAGTAGCTGGGGGGAAGATACGCAGTATTTT
abundance: .; d_gene: .; len: 16; j_gene: TRBJ2-6; v_gene: TRBV5-4; CDR3aa: CASSLEGDGGANVLTF; CDR3nt: TGTGCCAGCAGCTTGGAGGGGGACGGTGGGGCCAACGTCCTGACTTTC
abundance: once; d_gene: .; len: 13; j_gene: TRBJ2-5; v_gene: TRBV7-2; CDR3aa: CASSYQRQETQYF; CDR3nt: TGTGCCAGCAGCTACCAGCGGCAAGAGACCCAGTACTTC
abundance: .; d_gene: TRBD1; len: 19; j_gene: TRBJ2-3; v_gene: TRBV4-1; CDR3aa: CASSPQRAGGTGFTDTQYF; CDR3nt: TGCGCCAGCAGCCCGCAAAGGGCCGGGGGGACAGGGTTCACAGATACGCAGTATTTT
abundance: .; d_gene: .; len: 13; j_gene: TRBJ2-7; v_gene: TRBV11-2; CDR3aa: CASSLDFTYEQYF; CDR3nt: TGTGCCAGCAGCTTAGACTTTACTTACGAGCAGTACTTC
abundance: few; d_gene: .; len: 13; j_gene: TRBJ1-2; v_gene: TRBV2; CDR3aa: CASSESAAGGYTF; CDR3nt: TGTGCCAGCAGCGAGTCAGCCGCCGGCGGCTACACCTTC
abundance: .; d_gene: .; len: 14; j_gene: TRBJ2-1; v_gene: TRBV29-1; CDR3aa: CSVKTLQAYNEQFF; CDR3nt: TGCAGCGTTAAAACACTACAGGCATACAATGAGCAGTTCTTC
abundance: .; d_gene: .; len: 13; j_gene: TRBJ1-5; v_gene: TRBV19; CDR3aa: CASRWGLGQPQHF; CDR3nt: TGTGCCAGTAGATGGGGGCTCGGACAGCCCCAGCATTTT
abundance: .; d_gene: .; len: 14; j_gene: TRBJ1-2; v_gene: TRBV5-8; CDR3aa: CASSFLGRGEGYTF; CDR3nt: TGTGCCAGCAGCTTTCTTGGTCGCGGGGAAGGCTACACCTTC
abundance: once; d_gene: .; len: 15; j_gene: TRBJ2-7; v_gene: TRBV6-1; CDR3aa: CAIGSRGANSYEQYF; CDR3nt: TGTGCCATCGGCTCCAGAGGGGCAAACTCCTACGAGCAGTACTTC
abundance: .; d_gene: TRBD2; len: 14; j_gene: TRBJ2-1; v_gene: TRBV30; CDR3aa: CAWQPLAAANEQFF; CDR3nt: TGTGCCTGGCAACCACTAGCGGCAGCCAATGAGCAGTTCTTC
abundance: few; d_gene: .; len: 11; j_gene: TRBJ2-5; v_gene: TRBV20-1; CDR3aa: CSARDPETQYF; CDR3nt: TGCAGTGCTAGAGATCCCGAGACCCAGTACTTC
abundance: .; d_gene: TRBD2; len: 14; j_gene: TRBJ2-3; v_gene: TRBV29-1; CDR3aa: CSVEEGLAADTQYF; CDR3nt: TGCAGCGTTGAGGAGGGACTAGCGGCAGATACGCAGTATTTT
abundance: .; d_gene: .; len: 15; j_gene: TRBJ2-1; v_gene: TRBV28; CDR3aa: CASSLPQRDHNEQFF; CDR3nt: TGTGCCAGCAGTTTACCTCAAAGGGACCACAATGAGCAGTTCTTC
abundance: .; d_gene: TRBD1; len: 12; j_gene: TRBJ1-2; v_gene: TRBV28; CDR3aa: CASSRDRNGYTF; CDR3nt: TGTGCCAGCAGTCGGGACAGGAATGGCTACACCTTC
abundance: once; d_gene: TRBD1; len: 13; j_gene: TRBJ1-5; v_gene: TRBV29-1; CDR3aa: CSVGPGGDQPQHF; CDR3nt: TGCAGCGTTGGGCCAGGGGGGGATCAGCCCCAGCATTTT
abundance: .; d_gene: TRBD2; len: 15; j_gene: TRBJ2-7; v_gene: TRBV10-1; CDR3aa: CASSESTAGEREQYF; CDR3nt: TGCGCCAGCAGTGAGTCGACAGCGGGAGAGCGCGAGCAGTACTTC
abundance: .; d_gene: .; len: 14; j_gene: TRBJ2-1; v_gene: TRBV2; CDR3aa: CASSGVGGINEQFF; CDR3nt: TGTGCCAGCAGTGGGGTCGGTGGTATCAATGAGCAGTTCTTC
abundance: .; d_gene: .; len: 15; j_gene: TRBJ1-5; v_gene: TRBV5-1; CDR3aa: CASSLTGWPGQPQHF; CDR3nt: TGCGCCAGCAGCTTAACGGGGTGGCCAGGTCAGCCCCAGCATTTT
abundance: few; d_gene: .; len: 13; j_gene: TRBJ2-3; v_gene: TRBV15; CDR3aa: CATSQVQTDTQYF; CDR3nt: TGTGCCACCAGCCAGGTGCAAACAGATACGCAGTATTTT
abundance: .; d_gene: .; len: 16; j_gene: TRBJ1-5; v_gene: TRBV7-2; CDR3aa: CASSLGIQGPAGPQHF; CDR3nt: TGTGCCAGCAGCTTAGGAATACAGGGCCCCGCAGGGCCCCAGCATTTT
abundance: .; d_gene: .; len: 15; j_gene: TRBJ1-1; v_gene: TRBV4-1; CDR3aa: CASSQAEMMDTEAFF; CDR3nt: TGCGCCAGCAGCCAAGCGGAGATGATGGACACTGAAGCTTTCTTT
abundance: few; d_gene: .; len: 13; j_gene: TRBJ1-2; v_gene: TRBV25-1; CDR3aa: CASSELDRRGYTF; CDR3nt: TGTGCCAGCAGTGAACTCGACCGGAGAGGCTACACCTTC
abundance: .; d_gene: TRBD1; len: 17; j_gene: TRBJ2-4; v_gene: TRBV5-1; CDR3aa: CASSPGTGGALSNIQYF; CDR3nt: TGCGCCAGCAGCCCGGGGACAGGGGGCGCGTTAAGTAACATTCAGTACTTC
abundance: .; d_gene: .; len: 14; j_gene: TRBJ2-2; v_gene: TRBV29-1; CDR3aa: CSGTSRLNTGELFF; CDR3nt: TGCAGCGGTACTAGCAGACTTAACACCGGGGAGCTGTTTTTT
abundance: .; d_gene: TRBD2; len: 13; j_gene: TRBJ2-4; v_gene: TRBV29-1; CDR3aa: CSVSQSGNYIQYF; CDR3nt: TGCAGCGTTTCCCAAAGCGGGAATTACATTCAGTACTTC
abundance: once; d_gene: .; len: 12; j_gene: TRBJ2-3; v_gene: TRBV29-1; CDR3aa: CSVKWDTDTQYF; CDR3nt: TGCAGCGTTAAGTGGGACACAGATACGCAGTATTTT
abundance: .; d_gene: .; len: 15; j_gene: TRBJ2-6; v_gene: TRBV5-1; CDR3aa: CASSPTYSGANVLTF; CDR3nt: TGCGCCAGCAGTCCTACCTACTCTGGGGCCAACGTCCTGACTTTC
abundance: .; d_gene: TRBD1; len: 14; j_gene: TRBJ2-5; v_gene: TRBV9; CDR3aa: CASSAQGAQETQYF; CDR3nt: TGTGCCAGCAGCGCCCAGGGGGCCCAAGAGACCCAGTACTTC
abundance: few; d_gene: TRBD2; len: 14; j_gene: TRBJ2-7; v_gene: TRBV29-1; CDR3aa: CSVGLAGGSYEQYF; CDR3nt: TGCAGCGTCGGTCTAGCGGGAGGATCTTACGAGCAGTACTTC
abundance: .; d_gene: .; len: 15; j_gene: TRBJ2-7; v_gene: TRBV7-3; CDR3aa: CASSLMSGGNYEQYF; CDR3nt: TGTGCCAGCAGCTTAATGTCCGGGGGCAACTACGAGCAGTACTTC
abundance: .; d_gene: TRBD2; len: 15; j_gene: TRBJ2-5; v_gene: TRBV29-1; CDR3aa: CSVEGLAGAQETQYF; CDR3nt: TGCAGCGTTGAAGGGCTAGCGGGAGCGCAAGAGACCCAGTACTTC
abundance: few; d_gene: .; len: 13; j_gene: TRBJ2-7; v_gene: TRBV29-1; CDR3aa: CSVGQASAGEQYF; CDR3nt: TGCAGCGTTGGACAGGCCTCGGCCGGGGAGCAGTACTTC
abundance: .; d_gene: .; len: 15; j_gene: TRBJ1-1; v_gene: TRBV14; CDR3aa: CASSQGGLRSTEAFF; CDR3nt: TGTGCCAGCAGCCAAGGGGGTCTTAGGAGCACTGAAGCTTTCTTT
abundance: few; d_gene: .; len: 11; j_gene: TRBJ2-3; v_gene: TRBV30; CDR3aa: CAWTNRNTQYF; CDR3nt: TGTGCCTGGACGAACAGAAATACGCAGTATTTT
abundance: .; d_gene: .; len: 11; j_gene: TRBJ2-7; v_gene: TRBV25-1; CDR3aa: CASISGWEQYF; CDR3nt: TGTGCCAGCATATCAGGCTGGGAGCAGTACTTC
abundance: .; d_gene: TRBD2; len: 13; j_gene: TRBJ2-7; v_gene: TRBV29-1; CDR3aa: CSAGAGAGYEQYF; CDR3nt: TGCAGCGCTGGAGCGGGAGCTGGATACGAGCAGTACTTC
abundance: once; d_gene: .; len: 15; j_gene: TRBJ2-5; v_gene: TRBV30; CDR3aa: CAWRDGRGITGTQYF; CDR3nt: TGTGCCTGGAGAGATGGCCGAGGCATAACCGGGACCCAGTACTTC
abundance: .; d_gene: TRBD2; len: 16; j_gene: TRBJ2-1; v_gene: TRBV29-1; CDR3aa: CSVLGLAGPSYNEQFF; CDR3nt: TGCAGCGTTTTGGGACTAGCGGGACCCTCCTACAATGAGCAGTTCTTC
abundance: .; d_gene: .; len: 14; j_gene: TRBJ1-5; v_gene: TRBV18; CDR3aa: CASSRGTGDQPQHF; CDR3nt: TGTGCCAGCTCCAGGGGCACGGGTGATCAGCCCCAGCATTTT